This T cell receptor (beta chain) was recorded in a study of blood T cell repertoires in COVID-19. Whole-study context: Acute-phase and convalescent COVID-19 samples originated in the United States, Italy and Spain. PBMCs, B-cell-depleted T cells, or T cells were the source of the cDNA or gDNA that made up the material.

Original analysis: How many nucleated cells were present was estimated from reference gene primer amplification. The data were produced by immunoSEQ multiplex PCR, yet TCRdb's version contains in-frame clones alone and is incomplete. V and J calls plus clone size are reproduced from that table; the DNA served to infer D and trimming. The sample yields approximately 71,000 clones, around nine tenths seen once. The CDR3 contains 14 residues. The J segment lost 5 bases and the V segment lost 2 bases, leaving 8 bases of the junction unmatched. The germline V gene encodes CDR1 GTSNPN and CDR2 SVGIG (reference sequence).

Sequenced: peripheral blood. This sequence joins TRBV30 and TRBJ1-2; 7 bases fit TRBD1. This clonotype was obtained from a woman aged 18-29 years with acute or convalescent COVID-19. The CDR3 region has the DNA TGTGCCTGGAGTCGGACAGGTCTGATATATGGCTACACCTTC. This sequence encodes CAWSRTGLIYGYTF. Using reference TRBV30 and TRBJ1-2 for the parts outside the CDR3, the full variable domain is SQTIHQWPATLVQPVGSPLSLECTVEGTSNPNLYWYRQAAGRGLQLLFYSVGIGQISSEVPQNLSASRPQDRQFILSSKKLLLSDSGFYLCAWSRTGLIYGYTFGSGTRLTVV.